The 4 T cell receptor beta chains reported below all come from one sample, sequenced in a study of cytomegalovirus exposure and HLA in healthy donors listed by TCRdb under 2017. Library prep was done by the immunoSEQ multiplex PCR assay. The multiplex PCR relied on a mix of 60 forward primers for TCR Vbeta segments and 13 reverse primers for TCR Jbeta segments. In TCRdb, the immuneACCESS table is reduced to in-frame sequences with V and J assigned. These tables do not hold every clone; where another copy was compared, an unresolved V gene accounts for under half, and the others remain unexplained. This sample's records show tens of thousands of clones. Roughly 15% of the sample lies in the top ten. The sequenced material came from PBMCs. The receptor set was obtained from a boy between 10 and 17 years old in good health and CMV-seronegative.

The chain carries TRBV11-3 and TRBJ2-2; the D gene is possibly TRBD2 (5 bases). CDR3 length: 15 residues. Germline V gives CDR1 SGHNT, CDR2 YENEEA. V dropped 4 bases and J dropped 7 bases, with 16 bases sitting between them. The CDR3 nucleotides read TGTGCCAGCAGCTCCGTCGGCGGGTTGATCGGGGAGCTGTTTTTT. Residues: CASSSVGGLIGELFF.

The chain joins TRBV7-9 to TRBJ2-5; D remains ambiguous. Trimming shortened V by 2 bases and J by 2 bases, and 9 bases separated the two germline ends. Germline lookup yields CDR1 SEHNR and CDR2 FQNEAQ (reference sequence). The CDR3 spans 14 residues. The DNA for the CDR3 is TGTGCCAGCAGCTTATCATCCGGTCAAGAGACCCAGTACTTC. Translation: CASSLSSGQETQYF.

The CDR3 DNA reads as TGTGCCAGCCGAAAATTATTAGGACAGGCCTACGAGCAGTACTTC. It codes for CASRKLLGQAYEQYF. The chain combines TRBV13 with TRBJ2-7, with TRBD1 matching 7 bases. Germline values: CDR1 PRHDT, CDR2 FYEKMQ (reference sequence). CDR3 length: 15 residues. J was trimmed by 2 bases and V by 8 bases; bases with no gene match: 12.

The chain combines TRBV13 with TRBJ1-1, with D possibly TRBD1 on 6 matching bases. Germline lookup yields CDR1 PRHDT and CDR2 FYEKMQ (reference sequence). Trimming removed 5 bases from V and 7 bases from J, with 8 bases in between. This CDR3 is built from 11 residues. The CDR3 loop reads CASSKQGEAFF. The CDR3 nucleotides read TGTGCCAGCAGCAAACAGGGTGAAGCTTTCTTT.